The 5 T cell receptor beta chains in this list originate from one sample, sequenced in a study of T cell repertoires and Cas9 in healthy adults. Method: immunoSEQ multiplex PCR; TCRdb's copy keeps in-frame clones and lacks some. The sample has 20,000 to 25,000 clones, about nine tenths seen once; the top ten hold roughly 0.7%. Sequenced: CD4+ effector T cells (CD127+, CD25-, CD137-, CD154-) from PBMCs; culture status not recorded. Receptors were obtained from a human donor in good health.

A single count supports this clone. This chain joins TRBV2 and TRBJ1-1; D possibly corresponds to TRBD1 (5 bases). The CDR3 consists of 13 residues. Germline assignment: CDR1 SNHLY and CDR2 FYNNEI. Trimming removed 9 bases at V and 1 base at J, with 12 bases between. The CDR3: CAREAGTNTEAFF. CDR3 bases: TGTGCCAGAGAAGCGGGGACGAACACTGAAGCTTTCTTT.

The rearrangement links TRBV7-2 to TRBJ2-2; D uncertain. The germline CDR1 and CDR2 sequences are SGHTA and FQGNSA. V lost 2 bases, J lost 8 bases, and 6 bases lay in between. This CDR3 is 12 amino acids long. CDR3 nucleotides: TGTGCCAGCAGCTTACTGTCTGGGGAGCTGTTTTTT. As protein: CASSLLSGELFF.

This sequence joins TRBV13 and TRBJ2-5; perhaps TRBD2 as D (5 bases). The germline CDR1 and CDR2 sequences are PRHDT and FYEKMQ (reference sequence). The CDR3 runs to 11 residues. The V end lost 5 bases, the J end lost 5 bases, and 6 bases lay between the germline ends. CDR3 residues: CASSTGETQYF. The CDR3 DNA reads TGTGCCAGCAGCACGGGGGAGACCCAGTACTTC.

This chain joins TRBV30 and TRBJ1-2; TRBD1 aligns across 11 bases. V shed 1 base and J 14 bases; nucleotides not matched to a gene: 3. Germline lookup yields CDR1 GTSNPN and CDR2 SVGIG (reference sequence). The length of the CDR3 is 11 residues. The CDR3 nucleotides are TGTGCCTGGAGTGATAGGGACAGGGGGACCTTC. Translating it yields CAWSDRDRGTF.

V gene TRBV9 combines with J gene TRBJ2-2, with 7 bases that match TRBD1. CDR3 length: 15 residues. From germline, CDR1 is SGDLS and CDR2 YYNGEE. V lost 4 bases to trimming and J lost 4 bases; unmatched junction nucleotides: 7. The CDR3 is CASSLTGSPTGELFF. DNA of the CDR3: TGTGCCAGCAGCCTGACAGGGTCGCCCACCGGGGAGCTGTTTTTT.